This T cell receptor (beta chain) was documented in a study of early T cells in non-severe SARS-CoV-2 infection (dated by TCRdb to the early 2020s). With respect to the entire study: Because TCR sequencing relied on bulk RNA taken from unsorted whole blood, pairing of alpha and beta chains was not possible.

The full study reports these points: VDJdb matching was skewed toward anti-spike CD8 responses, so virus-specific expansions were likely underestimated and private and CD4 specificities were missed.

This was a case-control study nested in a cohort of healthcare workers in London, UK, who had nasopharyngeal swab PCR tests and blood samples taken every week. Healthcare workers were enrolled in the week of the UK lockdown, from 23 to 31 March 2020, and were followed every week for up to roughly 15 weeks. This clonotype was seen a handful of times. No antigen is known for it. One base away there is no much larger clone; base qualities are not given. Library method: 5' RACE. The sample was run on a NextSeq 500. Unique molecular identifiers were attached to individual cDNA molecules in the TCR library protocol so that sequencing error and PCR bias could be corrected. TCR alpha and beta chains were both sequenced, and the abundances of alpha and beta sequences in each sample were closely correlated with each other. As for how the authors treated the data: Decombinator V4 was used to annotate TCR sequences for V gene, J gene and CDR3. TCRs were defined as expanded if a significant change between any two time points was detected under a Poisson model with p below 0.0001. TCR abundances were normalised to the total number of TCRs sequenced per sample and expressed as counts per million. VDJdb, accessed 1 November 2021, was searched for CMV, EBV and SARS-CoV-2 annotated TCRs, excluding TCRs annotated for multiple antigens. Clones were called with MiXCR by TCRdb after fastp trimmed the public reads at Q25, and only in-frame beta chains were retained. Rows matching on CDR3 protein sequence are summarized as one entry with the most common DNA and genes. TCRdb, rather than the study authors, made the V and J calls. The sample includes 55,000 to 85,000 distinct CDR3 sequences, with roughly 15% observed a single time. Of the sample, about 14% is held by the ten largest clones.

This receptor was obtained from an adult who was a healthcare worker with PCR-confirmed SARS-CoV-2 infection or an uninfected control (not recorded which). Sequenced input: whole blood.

The sequenced DNA is TGTGCCAGCAGCTCCGGACTGACGGATTATTCACCCCTCCACTTT. This gives the protein CASSSGLTDYSPLHF. The chain is assembled from TRBV9 and TRBJ1-6, with no D gene named confidently. Reading the germline V gene gives CDR1 SGDLS and CDR2 YYNGEE. Its CDR3 holds 15 amino acids, cysteine through phenylalanine. Here the CDR3 DNA is all that survives: 45 bases in frame from base 1. Between the V and J ends, shortened by 4 bases and 8 bases respectively, the junction contains 16 bases.